This note documents a single T cell receptor (beta chain) sequence. Its antigen is currently not known. The sample holds no much larger clone one base away, and base qualities are not on file. Each collaborating institution followed its own protocols to collect whole blood in K2EDTA tubes. For TCRbeta analysis, collaborators shipped samples in one of three forms: frozen whole blood, isolated PBMCs, or DNA extracted from either of those sample types. TCRbeta CDR3 regions were amplified from genomic DNA using the immunoSEQ Assay, a bias-controlled multiplex PCR. Concerning the study's data processing: The number of nucleated cells in each sample was estimated from the amplification of reference gene primers within the assay. Sequence reads were collapsed and filtered to measure the absolute abundance of every unique TCRbeta CDR3 rearrangement. For each sample, productive Simpson clonality was calculated as the square root of Simpson's diversity index over productive rearrangements. This immuneACCESS table, as held by TCRdb, lists in-frame sequences with V and J called but not all clones. Of the missing ones, under half trace to an unresolved V gene in checked studies; the others have no known cause. The DNA was the basis for D and trimming; V, J and clone size are from that table. This sample comprises tens of thousands of clones, roughly 91% of them detected only once. The ten most abundant clones make up over 3% of the sample.

The sample originates from a study of blood T cell repertoires in COVID-19 (dated by TCRdb to 2018 to 2021). For the wider study: The collaborator samples originated in the United States, Italy and Spain and spanned the acute and convalescent phases of COVID-19. The material from the prospective study consisted of cDNA or gDNA derived from T cells, B-cell-depleted T cells, or PBMCs. The dataset comprised deeply sampled blood TCRbeta repertoires from subjects exposed to, actively infected with, or recovered from COVID-19. A freely available public database, intended as a resource for researchers studying the immune response to SARS-CoV-2, is where the repertoires were released. The samples were drawn from the first 160 participants of the ongoing ImmuneRACE study and from roughly 1,300 subjects provided by 6 global collaborators. The sample metadata nearly always contained a de-identified subject ID, COVID-19 status, age in years and sex. Where HLA class I and class II types were available, the types were taken from metadata supplied by the sample provider, not from assay-based typing. Summary of the overall study and its limitations: How much clinical and demographic metadata was included differed by source and by participant, and the metadata was provided uncurated.

This clonotype originated in a human donor in a cohort sampled during active COVID-19. The sequenced sample was peripheral blood.

The DNA is TGTGCCAGCAGTGTTCTGGGAGTGGACACTGAAGCTTTCTTT. It specifies CASSVLGVDTEAFF. This chain joins TRBV2 to TRBJ1-1, with the D gene not confidently named. Inclusive of the bounding cysteine and phenylalanine, the CDR3 is 14 residues long. Only CDR3 DNA is held: 42 bases, read in frame from base 1. In the germline V gene, CDR1 corresponds to SNHLY and CDR2 to FYNNEI. V and J are truncated by 4 bases and 3 bases respectively, leaving an intervening sequence of 12 bases.